These 21 T cell receptor beta chains originate from one sample sequenced in a study of immune evolution from preneoplasia to lung adenocarcinoma. Libraries were prepared by immunoSEQ multiplex PCR; TCRdb keeps only in-frame clonotypes and omits some of them. The sample yields some 21,000 clones, less than 80% seen once. Input material: FFPE invasive lung adenocarcinoma tissue. The receptor source for this set is a person aged 55 to 75 with lung adenocarcinoma.

V is TRBV28 and J is TRBJ1-5, with D perhaps matching TRBD1 (5 bases). V was shortened by 10 bases and J by 2 bases, with 15 bases between the two germline ends. The CDR3 totals 14 residues. CDR1 MDHEN and CDR2 SYDVKM come from the germline V gene. CDR3 coding DNA: TGTGCCACTCGAGCGGGGGGAGGCAATCAGCCCCAGCATTTT. The encoded protein is CATRAGGGNQPQHF.

The chain employs TRBV6-5 and TRBJ1-1; perhaps TRBD1 as D (5 bases). Trimming stripped 0 bases from V and 5 bases from J, with 10 bases between. Per the germline V gene, CDR1 is MNHEY and CDR2 is SVGAGI. The CDR3 has 14 residues. Here the CDR3 reads CASSYSGGRTEAFF. The DNA for the CDR3 is TGTGCCAGCAGTTACTCGGGGGGAAGAACTGAAGCTTTCTTT.

The chain recombines TRBV6-6 with TRBJ2-5; D is ambiguous. Judging by the DNA end, TRBJ2-7 fits better; the J call may be wrong. This CDR3 is 16 amino acids long. In germline, CDR1 is MNHNY, CDR2 SVGAGI (reference sequence). CDR3 coding DNA: TGTGCCAGCAGTTACTCGACGGCAGGTCTCTCCTACGAGCAGTACTTC. This sequence encodes CASSYSTAGLSYEQYF.

The chain joins TRBV29-1 to TRBJ1-1; 7 positions match TRBD1. CDR3 length: 12 amino acids. CDR1 is SQVTM, CDR2 ANQGSEA, per germline. The V segment lost 6 bases and the J segment 7 bases; nucleotides outside the gene matches: 8. The CDR3 sequence: CSVAGQGGEAFF. The CDR3 region has the DNA TGCAGCGTCGCGGGGCAGGGGGGTGAAGCTTTCTTT.

The V call is TRBV30, the J call TRBJ2-6; D is possibly TRBD2 (5 bases). Germline V lookup: CDR1 GTSNPN, CDR2 SVGIG (reference sequence). The CDR3 covers 17 residues. V lost 3 bases, J lost 0 bases, and 15 bases lay in between. CDR3: CAWSGLLTSSGANVLTF. The CDR3 nucleotides read TGTGCCTGGAGCGGACTCCTGACAAGCTCTGGGGCCAACGTCCTGACTTTC.

J is TRBJ2-1 and V is TRBV7-6; 7 bases are shared with TRBD1. Germline values: CDR1 SGHVS, CDR2 FNYEAQ. The CDR3 is 12 amino acids. Losses at the gene ends were 1 base for V and 13 bases for J; bases not matched to a gene: 4. CDR3 region: CASSLVTGIQFF. The CDR3 coding sequence is TGTGCCAGCAGCTTAGTGACAGGGATACAGTTCTTC. The full variable domain, completed using reference TRBV7-6 and TRBJ2-1, is GAGVSQSPRYKVTKRGQDVALRCDPISGHVSLYWYRQALGQGPEFLTYFNYEAQQDKSGLPNDRFSAERPEGSISTLTIQRTEQRDSAMYRCASSLVTGIQFFGPGTRLTVL.

This clone was observed a single time. The gene calls are TRBV30 and TRBJ2-1; the match to TRBD2 covers 13 bases. Germline V CDR1 and CDR2: GTSNPN, SVGIG (reference sequence). CDR3 length: 13 amino acids. The CDR3 sequence: CAWGLAGTHEQFF. In DNA, the CDR3 is TGTGCTTGGGGACTAGCGGGAACTCATGAGCAGTTCTTC.

The chain employs TRBV11-2 and TRBJ1-2; 9 bases align to TRBD1. This CDR3 contains 14 residues. The germline CDR1 and CDR2 sequences are SGHAT and FQNNGV. V gave up 5 bases and J gave up 8 bases; unmatched junction bases: 9. The chain's CDR3 is CASSAQQGAGGYTF. CDR3 nucleotide sequence: TGTGCCAGCAGCGCGCAACAGGGGGCTGGGGGCTACACCTTC. Supplemented by reference TRBV11-2 and TRBJ1-2, the full variable domain reads EAGVAQSPRYKIIEKRQSVAFWCNPISGHATLYWYQQILGQGPKLLIQFQNNGVVDDSQLPKDRFSAERLKGVDSTLKIQPAKLEDSAVYLCASSAQQGAGGYTFGSGTRLTVV.

The J gene is TRBJ2-1, the V gene TRBV10-3, with 12 bases that match TRBD2. The germline CDR1 and CDR2 sequences are ENHRY and SYGVKD. The CDR3 sequence is 18 residues long. The junction had 13 bases not matched to a gene; V was cut back by 3 bases and J by 7 bases. This CDR3 reads CAISDPLAGGPRENEQFF. For the CDR3, the DNA is TGTGCCATCAGTGACCCCCTAGCGGGAGGGCCTAGAGAGAATGAGCAGTTCTTC.

V and J are TRBV19 and TRBJ1-2, with 7 bases identical to TRBD1. There are 13 residues in the CDR3. Germline V gene data show CDR1 as LNHDA and CDR2 as SQIVND (reference sequence). V lost 3 bases and J lost 2; bases outside the gene matches: 0. CDR3 in amino acids: CASSIRGNYGYTF. Written as DNA, the CDR3 is TGTGCCAGTAGTATCAGGGGGAACTATGGCTACACCTTC.

V gene TRBV30 combines with J gene TRBJ2-7; TRBD2 matches at 9 bases. Trimming took 8 bases from V and 0 from J; bases not matched to a gene: 5. The CDR3 totals 13 residues. Germline lookup yields CDR1 GTSNPN and CDR2 SVGIG (reference sequence). As DNA, the CDR3 is TGTGCCAGCACTAGCGGGTTCTCCTACGAGCAGTACTTC. This encodes CASTSGFSYEQYF.

The chain links TRBV16 to TRBJ1-5; D uncertain. The CDR3 is made up of 12 amino acids. Germline loops: CDR1 KGHSY, CDR2 FQNENV. Trimming left V 2 bases short and J 5 bases short, with 4 bases between. The CDR3 is CASSQTDQPQHF. The DNA for the CDR3 is TGTGCCAGCAGCCAAACGGATCAGCCCCAGCATTTT.

This clone was observed a few times. The genes are TRBV30 and TRBJ1-2, with D unclear. The germline gives CDR1 GTSNPN, CDR2 SVGIG (reference sequence). Trimming shortened V by 3 bases and J by 4 bases, and 18 bases separated the two germline ends. This CDR3 is built from 15 residues. CDR3 bases: TGTGCCTGGAGACGAAGGGCCCGGGGAGGCTATGGCTACACCTTC. Translation gives CAWRRRARGGYGYTF.

V gene TRBV10-3 combines with J gene TRBJ1-4; D gene unclear. Germline values: CDR1 ENHRY, CDR2 SYGVKD. V lost 6 bases and J lost 8, with 13 bases in between. The CDR3 spans 13 residues. DNA for the CDR3: TGTGCCATCAGACCGGCGGCCAGCGAAAAACTGTTTTTT. It is translated as CAIRPAASEKLFF.

This chain joins TRBV7-8 and TRBJ2-5, with a tentative D call TRBD2 (5 bases). Deletions cut 2 bases from V and 4 bases from J, with 11 bases between. CDR1 is SGHVS and CDR2 is FQNEAQ in the germline V gene. The CDR3 runs to 14 residues. The CDR3 here is CASSLYSDRETQYF. The CDR3 DNA reads TGTGCCAGCAGCTTATATAGCGACCGAGAGACCCAGTACTTC.

CDR3 sequence reads: CAWAEGMNTEAFF. In nucleotides, the CDR3 is TGTGCCTGGGCGGAGGGCATGAACACTGAAGCTTTCTTT. V usage is TRBV30 and J usage is TRBJ1-1, with D unresolved. This CDR3 is 13 amino acids long. CDR1 GTSNPN and CDR2 SVGIG come from the germline V gene (reference sequence). V dropped 5 bases and J dropped 0 bases, with 10 bases sitting between them.

In the case of this clone: This sample includes further DNA sequences coding for the same CDR3. The CDR3 sequence: CSATRYNEQFF. In DNA form, the CDR3 reads TGCAGTGCTACCCGCTACAATGAGCAGTTCTTC. The chain employs TRBV20-1 and TRBJ2-1; the D is unclear. The CDR3 is 11 residues long. V lost 4 bases and J 3 bases, leaving 4 bases between the germline ends. CDR1 and CDR2 (germline): DFQATT, SNEGSKA (reference sequence).

V and J are TRBV25-1 and TRBJ1-1; possible D gene TRBD1, 6 bases. Germline CDR1 MGHDK, CDR2 SYGVNS. This CDR3 region has 13 residues. V lost 6 bases and J 5 bases, leaving 13 bases between the germline ends. CDR3 sequence: CASRRGSETEAFF. The CDR3 DNA follows: TGTGCCAGCAGAAGGGGGTCGGAGACTGAAGCTTTCTTT.

V usage is TRBV11-2 and J usage is TRBJ1-5; D is perhaps TRBD1 (6 bases). Germline assignment: CDR1 SGHAT and CDR2 FQNNGV. The CDR3 totals 13 residues. V was cut by 5 bases and J by 9 bases, with 14 bases left in between. The CDR3 nucleotides read TGTGCCAGCAGCACCGACCAGGGGTTGCCCCAGCATTTT. Its protein product is CASSTDQGLPQHF.

The rearrangement links TRBV5-4 to TRBJ2-4; 8 nucleotides align to TRBD1. V was clipped by 2 bases and J by 12 bases; unmatched bases: 10. Per germline, CDR1 SGHNT and CDR2 YYREEE (reference sequence). This CDR3 is 14 amino acids long. In nucleotides, the CDR3 is TGTGCCAGCAGCTTCGAGAGGGACAGGCTAAATCAGTACTTC. Residues: CASSFERDRLNQYF. Based on the CDR3 plus reference TRBV5-4 and TRBJ2-4, the full variable domain is ETGVTQSPTHLIKTRGQQVTLRCSSQSGHNTVSWYQQALGQGPQFIFQYYREEENGRGNFPPRFSGLQFPNYSSELNVNALELDDSALYLCASSFERDRLNQYFGAGTRLSVL.

J is TRBJ2-5 and V is TRBV5-4; 10 nucleotides agree with TRBD2. This CDR3 region has 17 residues. From germline, CDR1 is SGHNT and CDR2 YYREEE (reference sequence). J was trimmed by 10 bases and V by 1 base; bases with no gene match: 16. The CDR3 loop reads CASSLMLAGALGVDQYF. The CDR3 DNA is TGTGCCAGCAGCTTGATGCTAGCGGGAGCTCTGGGAGTGGACCAGTACTTC.